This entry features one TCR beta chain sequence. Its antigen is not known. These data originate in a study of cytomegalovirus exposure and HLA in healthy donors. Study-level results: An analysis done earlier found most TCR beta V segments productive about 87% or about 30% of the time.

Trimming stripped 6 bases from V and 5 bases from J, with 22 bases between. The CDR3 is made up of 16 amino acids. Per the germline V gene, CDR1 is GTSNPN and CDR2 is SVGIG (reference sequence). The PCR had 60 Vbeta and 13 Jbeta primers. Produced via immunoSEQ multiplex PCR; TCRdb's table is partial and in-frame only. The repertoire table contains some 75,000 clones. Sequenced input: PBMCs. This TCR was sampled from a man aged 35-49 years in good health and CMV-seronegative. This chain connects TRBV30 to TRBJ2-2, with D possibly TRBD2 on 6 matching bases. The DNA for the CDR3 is TGTGCCTGTCTTTCCCCGGGGGTCGGGGCGACCGGGGAGCTGTTTTTT. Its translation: CACLSPGVGATGELFF.